These T cell receptor beta chains were read from a single sample in a study of cytomegalovirus exposure and HLA in healthy donors. The method was immunoSEQ multiplex PCR; TCRdb's version includes in-frame clones alone and lacks a portion of them. The sample includes about 140,000 clones, about 82% of them seen just once. The sample taken for sequencing was PBMCs. The receptors come from a man aged 25-45 years in good health and CMV-seronegative. Each CDR3 is given with its conserved first and last residue. Each record gives: clone size, V gene, J gene, D gene, CDR3 protein, CDR3 DNA. The D gene is left open where the match is weak. Some rows mark clone size as missing; the rest say once, few, many or name a class of expanded clone.

>-|TRBV2|TRBJ2-5|TRBD2
CASSGASGYQETQYF
TGTGCCAGCAGTGGTGCTAGCGGGTACCAAGAGACCCAGTACTTC
>-|TRBV27|TRBJ2-5|TRBD1
CASSPRDRGGTQYF
TGTGCCAGCAGTCCCAGGGACAGGGGAGGGACCCAGTACTTC
>-|TRBV1|TRBJ1-2|-
CTTLRQNFYGYTF
TGCACCACCCTTAGACAGAACTTCTATGGCTACACCTTC
>-|TRBV6-5|TRBJ1-1|TRBD1
CASHEQGIEAFF
TGTGCCAGCCACGAACAGGGGATTGAAGCTTTCTTT
>few|TRBV4-1|TRBJ2-7|-
CASSQSAEGREQYF
TGCGCCAGCAGCCAAAGTGCCGAGGGTAGGGAGCAGTACTTC
>-|TRBV29-1|TRBJ2-5|-
CSVGRNQETQYF
TGCAGCGTTGGGAGAAACCAAGAGACCCAGTACTTC
>-|TRBV10-2|TRBJ2-7|-
CASSAVQEQYF
TGCGCCAGCAGTGCGGTTCAAGAGCAGTACTTC
>-|TRBV28|TRBJ2-2|-
CASSPTGVRTGELFF
TGTGCCAGCAGCCCGACGGGAGTAAGGACCGGGGAGCTGTTTTTT
>-|TRBV11-3|TRBJ1-1|-
CASSFTKNTEAFF
TGTGCCAGCAGTTTTACAAAGAACACTGAAGCTTTCTTT
>few|TRBV28|TRBJ2-7|TRBD1
CASSLAGTDSYEQYF
TGTGCCAGCAGTCTGGCCGGGACAGACTCCTACGAGCAGTACTTC
>-|TRBV14|TRBJ2-2|TRBD1
CASSLGTGGHAGELFF
TGTGCCAGCAGCCTCGGGACAGGGGGCCACGCCGGGGAGCTGTTTTTT
>-|TRBV21-1|TRBJ2-5|-
CASSKAREETQYF
TGTGCCAGCAGCAAGGCCAGGGAAGAGACCCAGTACTTC
>-|TRBV4-2|TRBJ2-3|TRBD2
CASSQEASGGADTQYF
TGTGCCAGCAGCCAAGAAGCTAGCGGGGGGGCAGATACGCAGTATTTT
>-|TRBV10-3|TRBJ1-6|TRBD1
CATRQGTTYNSPLHF
TGTGCCACCCGACAGGGAACCACCTATAATTCACCCCTCCACTTT
>-|TRBV5-5|TRBJ1-1|-
CASSLFEVLMPNTEAFF
TGTGCCAGCAGCTTGTTCGAGGTTCTAATGCCGAACACTGAAGCTTTCTTT
>few|TRBV10-2|TRBJ2-7|TRBD2
CASSLAGAYEQYF
TGCGCCAGCAGTTTAGCGGGAGCTTACGAGCAGTACTTC
>-|TRBV28|TRBJ1-1|-
CASHGGKGTEAFF
TGTGCCAGCCATGGGGGGAAAGGGACTGAAGCTTTCTTT
>-|TRBV19|TRBJ1-1|TRBD1
CASSLGDRGTEAFF
TGTGCCAGTAGTTTGGGGGACAGGGGCACTGAAGCTTTCTTT
>-|TRBV7-6|TRBJ1-1|-
CASSLGGTSNTEAFF
TGTGCCAGCAGCTTAGGAGGGACATCGAACACTGAAGCTTTCTTT
>-|TRBV5-1|TRBJ1-1|-
CASSLVGAGYTEAFF
TGCGCCAGCAGCTTGGTAGGGGCAGGGTACACTGAAGCTTTCTTT
>-|TRBV7-8|TRBJ1-4|-
CASSLDPEQGNLGKLFF
TGTGCCAGCAGCTTAGACCCGGAACAGGGAAACCTTGGGAAACTGTTTTTT
>-|TRBV10-3|TRBJ1-2|-
CAISDGWRGYGYTF
TGTGCCATCAGTGATGGGTGGAGGGGCTATGGCTACACCTTC
>once|TRBV5-1|TRBJ2-3|TRBD2
CASSLALAGGNTDTQYF
TGCGCCAGCAGCTTGGCTTTAGCGGGAGGGAACACAGATACGCAGTATTTT
>-|TRBV5-1|TRBJ1-4|-
CASSLLRGGDEKLFF
TGCGCCAGCAGCTTGCTTCGTGGGGGCGATGAAAAACTGTTTTTT
>-|TRBV18|TRBJ2-7|-
CASSRIRGTSYEQYF
TGTGCCAGCTCACGTATCCGGGGGACCTCCTACGAGCAGTACTTC
>-|TRBV5-6|TRBJ2-3|TRBD2
CASSLAGGASDTQYF
TGTGCCAGCAGCTTGGCGGGGGGGGCATCGGATACGCAGTATTTT
>once|TRBV28|TRBJ1-5|-
CASRLKQGNQPQHF
TGTGCCAGCAGACTAAAACAGGGCAATCAGCCCCAGCATTTT
>-|TRBV6-5|TRBJ2-5|-
CASSPGGTYQETQYF
TGTGCCAGCAGTCCCGGGGGGACATACCAAGAGACCCAGTACTTC
>few|TRBV2|TRBJ1-1|-
CASSTNRNTEAFF
TGTGCCAGCAGTACAAACAGGAACACTGAAGCTTTCTTT
>-|TRBV7-8|TRBJ2-5|TRBD2
CASSLRLTSGFRETQYF
TGTGCCAGCAGCTTACGGTTGACTAGCGGCTTCCGAGAGACCCAGTACTTC
>once|TRBV18|TRBJ1-5|-
CASSVRTAAGSNQPQHF
TGTGCCAGCTCAGTACGGACTGCCGCGGGTAGCAATCAGCCCCAGCATTTT
>-|TRBV6-5|TRBJ2-7|TRBD2
CASSWTSGSTYEQYF
TGTGCCAGCAGTTGGACTAGCGGCTCGACCTACGAGCAGTACTTC
>-|TRBV12-5|TRBJ1-5|TRBD1
CASATRGPTGTGDSNQPQHF
TGTGCTAGTGCCACTAGGGGCCCTACCGGGACAGGGGATAGCAATCAGCCCCAGCATTTT
>few|TRBV6-1|TRBJ2-3|TRBD1
CASSEWDRGGTDTQYF
TGTGCCAGCAGTGAGTGGGACAGGGGTGGCACAGATACGCAGTATTTT
>-|TRBV7-3|TRBJ2-5|TRBD2
CASSLIVAGGPETQYF
TGTGCCAGCAGCTTAATAGTAGCGGGAGGGCCAGAGACCCAGTACTTC
>few|TRBV4-1|TRBJ2-7|-
CASSQSRDRPYEQYF
TGCGCCAGCAGCCAAAGCCGAGACAGGCCCTACGAGCAGTACTTC
>-|TRBV2|TRBJ2-7|-
CASSAGRAWYF
TGTGCCAGCAGCGCGGGACGTGCGTGGTACTTC
>-|TRBV5-1|TRBJ2-7|TRBD2
CASSPGLAGPRPYEQYF
TGCGCCAGCAGCCCGGGACTAGCGGGGCCCCGACCCTACGAGCAGTACTTC
>-|TRBV7-8|TRBJ2-5|-
CASSPGRGRGYQETQYF
TGTGCCAGCAGCCCAGGCCGGGGTCGGGGGTACCAAGAGACCCAGTACTTC
>-|TRBV6-5|TRBJ1-5|-
CASSQTDNSNQPQHF
TGTGCCAGCAGTCAGACAGATAATAGCAATCAGCCCCAGCATTTT
>-|TRBV5-6|TRBJ1-5|-
CASSLAGGGNQPQNF
TGTGCCAGCAGCTTGGCCGGCGGGGGCAATCAGCCCCAGAATTTT
>-|TRBV29-1|TRBJ2-7|TRBD1
CSVAGTDYEQYF
TGCAGCGTAGCCGGGACAGACTACGAGCAGTACTTC
>-|TRBV6-5|TRBJ2-7|TRBD1
CASSYSRTGIEQYF
TGTGCCAGCAGTTACTCCCGGACAGGGATCGAGCAGTACTTC
>-|TRBV15|TRBJ2-2|TRBD2
CATSRRPGLRRTGELFF
TGTGCCACCAGCAGACGCCCGGGACTACGAAGGACCGGGGAGCTGTTTTTT
>-|TRBV7-9|TRBJ1-2|TRBD1
CASSSYRQGVYGYTF
TGTGCCAGCAGCTCCTACCGACAGGGGGTCTATGGCTACACCTTC
>-|TRBV28|TRBJ1-1|-
CASSLGLSNTEAFF
TGTGCCAGCAGTCTGGGACTATCGAACACTGAAGCTTTCTTT
>-|TRBV18|TRBJ1-5|TRBD1
CASSIGQGVNQPQHF
TGTGCCAGCTCAATCGGACAGGGAGTTAATCAGCCCCAGCATTTT
>medium-sized|TRBV28|TRBJ1-4|-
CASSLEGWGEKLFF
TGTGCCAGCAGTTTAGAGGGTTGGGGTGAAAAACTGTTTTTT
>-|TRBV27|TRBJ2-7|-
CASSLRGSEQYF
TGTGCCAGCAGTTTACGAGGATCCGAGCAGTACTTC
>-|TRBV28|TRBJ1-3|-
CASSLQGMGNTIYF
TGTGCCAGCAGTTTACAGGGTATGGGGAACACCATATATTTT
>-|TRBV6-5|TRBJ1-5|-
CASSRTEDVRPQNF
TGTGCCAGCAGTCGGACGGAGGATGTGAGGCCCCAGAATTTT
>-|TRBV6-1|TRBJ1-5|TRBD1
CASSSNDRGRPQHF
TGTGCCAGCAGTTCGAACGACAGGGGAAGGCCCCAGCATTTT
>-|TRBV28|TRBJ1-5|TRBD1
CASSSGTDHSNQPQHF
TGTGCCAGCAGTTCCGGGACAGATCATAGCAATCAGCCCCAGCATTTT
>-|TRBV5-1|TRBJ1-1|-
CASRGQNTEAFF
TGCGCCAGCAGGGGACAGAACACTGAAGCTTTCTTT
>-|TRBV5-6|TRBJ2-3|TRBD1
CASSSSRGTVEADTQYF
TGTGCCAGCAGCTCTAGCCGAGGGACAGTCGAGGCAGATACGCAGTATTTT